The entry below gives a single TCR beta chain sequence along with its context. Its antigen is undetermined. The sample is drawn from a study of T-cell reconstitution after alpha-beta-depleted transplantation in children. There are 14 residues in the CDR3. Per germline, CDR1 DFQATT and CDR2 SNEGSKA (reference sequence). V gave up 0 bases and J gave up 5 bases, with 13 bases separating them. Preparation of the TCRbeta library was carried out with unique molecular identifiers. MiXCR was run by TCRdb on the PCR reads, yielding one entry per CDR3 protein. This table holds some 830,000 distinct CDR3 sequences, around 17% found once. The study's findings and limits: The study reportedly traced alpha-beta T cells about two months after transplant to several hundred expanded graft clones. T-cell counts and diversity were attributed mostly to newly produced T cells one year after transplant. Certain patients had high TCRbeta diversity at day 60, and it came from recipient T cells and thymic progenitors that survived.

The chain has TRBV20-1 and TRBJ1-1, with D possibly matching TRBD1 (5 bases). This material consisted of PBMCs, mostly from graft donor cells, taken 360 days after TCRalphabeta/CD19-depleted stem cell transplant. The TCR originated in a male patient aged 10 to 17 who had a stem cell transplant for acute lymphoblastic leukemia, so the T cells may come from the graft donor. Here the CDR3 reads CSARDRQGETEAFF. The CDR3 bases are TGCAGTGCTAGAGATCGTCAGGGTGAGACTGAAGCTTTCTTT.